This passage covers 4 T cell receptor beta chains from one sample sequenced in a study of blood T cells in healthy people across ages. A second 7 to 11 cycle PCR used barcoded and J-beta primers. TCRdb re-called the 5' RACE reads through MiXCR, storing one row per CDR3 protein. The profile shows over 1.5 million distinct CDR3 sequences, 49% of them singletons. The sequenced sample was blood. These receptors all come from a woman aged 40-49 years in good health.

The sample holds a few counts of this clonotype. V gene TRBV4-3 combines with J gene TRBJ1-4; no reliable D call. This CDR3 comprises 16 residues. Germline values: CDR1 LGHNA, CDR2 YSLEER. Trimming left V 0 bases short and J 7 bases short, with 15 bases between. The CDR3, as DNA: TGCGCCAGCAGCCAAGATTCCGGGTTGGGCGGTGAAAAACTGTTTTTT. It specifies CASSQDSGLGGEKLFF.

This clonotype was seen a few times. The CDR3 sequence is CASSRDDEQYF. The CDR3 coding sequence is TGTGCCAGCAGCAGGGACGACGAGCAGTACTTC. The rearrangement joins TRBV21-1 to TRBJ2-7; TRBD1, the table's D call, lacks a check against the DNA. TRBV21-1 is described as a pseudogene. The CDR3 is 11 amino acids.

V gene TRBV5-6 combines with J gene TRBJ1-1; possibly TRBD1 for D (5 bases). Germline loops: CDR1 SGHDT, CDR2 YYEEEE. CDR3 size: 14 residues. The V end was cut by 4 bases, the J end by 0 bases, with 10 bases between. This CDR3 is CASSNRQLNTEAFF. The CDR3 nucleotides are TGTGCCAGCAGCAACCGACAGTTGAACACTGAAGCTTTCTTT.

This chain connects TRBV19 to TRBJ2-5; 8 bases are shared with TRBD2. Per germline, CDR1 LNHDA and CDR2 SQIVND (reference sequence). The length of the CDR3 is 16 residues. The V segment lost 4 bases and the J segment 1 base; nucleotides outside the gene matches: 8. CDR3 bases: TGTGCCAGTAGTACCCTAAGCGGGGGCCTCCAAGAGACCCAGTACTTC. This sequence encodes CASSTLSGGLQETQYF.